These 12 T cell receptor beta chains share one sample of origin, sequenced in a study of cytomegalovirus exposure and HLA in healthy donors. 60 Vbeta and 13 Jbeta primers were used in PCR. TCRdb's copy holds only in-frame clones and misses some; the assay was immunoSEQ multiplex PCR. Here the sample spans about 120,000 clones, approximately 75% being singletons. What was sequenced was PBMCs. The receptors come from a middle-aged man in good health and CMV-seronegative.

J is TRBJ1-6 and V is TRBV2; D not certain. Germline-derived CDR1 and CDR2 are SNHLY and FYNNEI. The CDR3 length is 13 residues. Trimming removed 7 bases from V and 9 bases from J, with 13 bases in between. The CDR3 region has the DNA TGTGCCAGCACCGGACCGGCGGGTTCACCCCTCCACTTT. Protein: CASTGPAGSPLHF.

For this clone: At one boundary the junction diverges from the germline segment, which might be a read error. V and J are TRBV4-3 and TRBJ2-6, with a weak D call TRBD1 (5 bases). The germline gives CDR1 LGHNA, CDR2 YSLEER. This CDR3 is 16 amino acids long. Written as DNA, the CDR3 is TGCGCCAGCAGCCAAGTTCCCGGTGCTGGGGCCAACGGCCTGACTTTC. It yields the protein CASSQVPGAGANGLTF.

As for this clone: Other DNA sequences in this specimen translate into the identical CDR3. The chain joins TRBV28 to TRBJ2-3; D is perhaps TRBD1 (6 bases). CDR3 length equals 13 residues. The germline gives CDR1 MDHEN, CDR2 SYDVKM. Trimming took 5 bases from V and 5 from J, leaving 11 bases between them. Written as DNA, the CDR3 is TGTGCCAGCAGTCCACAGGGTCAAGATACGCAGTATTTT. It is translated as CASSPQGQDTQYF.

This chain connects TRBV18 to TRBJ1-1; the D gene is possibly TRBD1 (5 bases). The germline gives CDR1 KGHSH, CDR2 LQKENI. Trimming removed 5 bases at V and 6 bases at J, with 19 bases between. CDR3 length equals 15 residues. The CDR3 region has the DNA TGTGCCAGCTCATCGAAGCAAATGACAGACCCTGAAGCTTTCTTT. The encoded protein is CASSSKQMTDPEAFF.

The chain combines TRBV5-1 with TRBJ2-1, with 16 bases identical to TRBD2. V lost 5 bases to trimming and J lost 6 bases; unmatched junction nucleotides: 14. The CDR3 is 19 residues long. Germline V CDR1 and CDR2: SGHRS, YFSETQ. CDR3 in DNA: TGCGCCAGCAGGTCGTCCGGGACTAGCGGGGGGGGTGCCCTCAATGAGCAGTTCTTC. Translated: CASRSSGTSGGGALNEQFF.

The chain uses TRBV6-5 and TRBJ2-5; 9 positions agree with TRBD1. This CDR3 spans 15 amino acids. V lost 6 bases and J lost 4; bases outside the gene matches: 9. Per the germline V gene, CDR1 is MNHEY and CDR2 is SVGAGI. DNA for the CDR3: TGTGCCAGCAGCTCCGCCACAGGGGGCGGAGAGACCCAGTACTTC. Residues: CASSSATGGGETQYF.

This sequence joins TRBV12-5 and TRBJ1-1, with 9 bases lining up with TRBD1. Germline CDR1 and CDR2: LGHNT and FRNRAP. The V segment lost 7 bases and the J segment 5 bases; nucleotides outside the gene matches: 8. The CDR3 runs to 14 residues. The CDR3 coding sequence is TGTGCTAGTGACAGAGACGGGACAGGGACTGAAGCTTTCTTT. This gives the protein CASDRDGTGTEAFF.

The V gene is TRBV5-4, the J gene TRBJ2-2, with 10 nucleotides matching TRBD1. The germline V gene encodes CDR1 SGHNT and CDR2 YYREEE (reference sequence). J gave up 6 bases and V 2 bases, and 4 bases lay outside the gene matches. There are 15 residues in the CDR3. CDR3 sequence reads: CASSFPGQGSGELFF. CDR3 bases: TGTGCCAGCAGCTTTCCGGGACAGGGGTCCGGGGAGCTGTTTTTT.

The count of this clone is one. The CDR3 protein is CASSYSNHLMNTEAFF. The CDR3 region has the DNA TGTGCCAGCAGTTACTCGAATCACCTAATGAACACTGAAGCTTTCTTT. The V gene is TRBV6-5, the J gene TRBJ1-1; no reliable D call. V lost 0 bases and J lost 0, with 11 bases in between. This CDR3 has 16 amino acids. Germline CDR1 reads MNHEY; CDR2 reads SVGAGI.

The V gene is TRBV4-3, the J gene TRBJ1-4; TRBD1 matches 7 bases. The CDR3 is 15 amino acids. V was pared by 6 bases and J by 2 bases, with 6 bases of the junction left unmatched. Germline CDR1 and CDR2: LGHNA and YSLEER. For the CDR3, the DNA is TGCGCCAGCAGTCAACCGGGACAGACTAATGAAAAACTGTTTTTT. It encodes CASSQPGQTNEKLFF.

This clone was seen a single time. The chain joins TRBV30 to TRBJ1-2; possibly TRBD1 for D (5 bases). CDR1 is GTSNPN, CDR2 SVGIG, per germline (reference sequence). V lost 3 bases and J lost 6, with 14 bases in between. The CDR3 is made up of 13 amino acids. CDR3 region: CAWSPGHVHGYTF. CDR3 nucleotides: TGTGCCTGGAGCCCTGGACACGTTCATGGCTACACCTTC.

This clone was observed a single time. The chain uses TRBV7-3 and TRBJ2-1, with D uncertain. The CDR3 contains 13 residues. V gave up 5 bases and J gave up 5 bases, with 10 bases separating them. Germline-derived CDR1 and CDR2 are SGHTA and FQGTGA. CDR3 region: CASSETVDNEQFF. The CDR3 coding sequence is TGTGCCAGCAGCGAAACAGTAGACAATGAGCAGTTCTTC.